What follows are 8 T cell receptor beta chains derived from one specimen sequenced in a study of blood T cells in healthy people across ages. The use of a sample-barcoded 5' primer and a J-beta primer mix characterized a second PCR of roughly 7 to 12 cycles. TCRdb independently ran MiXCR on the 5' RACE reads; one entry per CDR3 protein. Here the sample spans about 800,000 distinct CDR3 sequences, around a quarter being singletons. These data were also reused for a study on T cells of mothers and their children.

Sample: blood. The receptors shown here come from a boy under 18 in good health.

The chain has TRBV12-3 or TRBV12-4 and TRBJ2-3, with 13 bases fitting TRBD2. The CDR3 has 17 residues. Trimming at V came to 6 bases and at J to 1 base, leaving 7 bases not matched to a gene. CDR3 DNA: TGTGCCAGCAGCCCCGGGACTAGCGGGAAAGGCACAGATACGCAGTATTTT. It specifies CASSPGTSGKGTDTQYF.

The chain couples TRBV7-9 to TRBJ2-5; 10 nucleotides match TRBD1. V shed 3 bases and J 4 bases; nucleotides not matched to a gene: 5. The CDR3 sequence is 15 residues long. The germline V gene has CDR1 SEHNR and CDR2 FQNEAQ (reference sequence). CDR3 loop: CASSFLGQGTETQYF. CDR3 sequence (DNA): TGTGCCAGCAGCTTTTTGGGACAGGGGACAGAGACCCAGTACTTC.

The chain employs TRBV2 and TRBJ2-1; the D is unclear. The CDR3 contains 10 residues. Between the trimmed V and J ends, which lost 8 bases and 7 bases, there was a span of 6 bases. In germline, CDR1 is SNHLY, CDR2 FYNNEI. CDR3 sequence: CASVGNEQFF. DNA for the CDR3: TGTGCCAGCGTAGGTAATGAGCAGTTCTTC.

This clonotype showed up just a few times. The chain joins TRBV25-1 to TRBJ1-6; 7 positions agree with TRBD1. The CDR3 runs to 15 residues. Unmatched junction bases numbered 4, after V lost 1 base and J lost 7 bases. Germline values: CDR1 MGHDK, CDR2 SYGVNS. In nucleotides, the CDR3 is TGTGCCAGCAGTGAATTTGGGACAGCGAATTCACCCCTCCACTTT. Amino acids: CASSEFGTANSPLHF.

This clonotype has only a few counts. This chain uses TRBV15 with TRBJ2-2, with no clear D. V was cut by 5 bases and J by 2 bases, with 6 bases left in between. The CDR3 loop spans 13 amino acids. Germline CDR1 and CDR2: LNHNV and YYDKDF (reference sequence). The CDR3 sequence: CATSGGNTGELFF. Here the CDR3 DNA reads TGTGCCACCAGCGGCGGAAACACCGGGGAGCTGTTTTTT.

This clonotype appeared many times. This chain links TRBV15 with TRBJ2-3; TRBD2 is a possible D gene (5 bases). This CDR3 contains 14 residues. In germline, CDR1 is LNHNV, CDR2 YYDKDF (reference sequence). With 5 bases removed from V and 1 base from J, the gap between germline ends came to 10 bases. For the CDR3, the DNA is TGTGCCACCAGCCCTATTAGCGGCACAGATACGCAGTATTTT. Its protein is CATSPISGTDTQYF.

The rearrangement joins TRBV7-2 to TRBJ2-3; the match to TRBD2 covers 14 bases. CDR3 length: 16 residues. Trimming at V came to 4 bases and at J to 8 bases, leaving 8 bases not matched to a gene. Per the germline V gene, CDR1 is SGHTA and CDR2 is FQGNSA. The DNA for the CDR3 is TGTGCCAGCAGCTCGGGACTAGCGGGGGAATCGGGTACGCAGTATTTT. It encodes CASSSGLAGESGTQYF.

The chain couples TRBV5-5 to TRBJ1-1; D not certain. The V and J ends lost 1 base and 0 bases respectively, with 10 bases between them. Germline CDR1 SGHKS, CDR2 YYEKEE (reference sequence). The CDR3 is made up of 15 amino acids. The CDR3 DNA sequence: TGTGCCAGCAGCTTGCTTGCAGGAGTGAACACTGAAGCTTTCTTT. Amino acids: CASSLLAGVNTEAFF.